A single T cell receptor beta chain is shown here with its context. This specimen comes from a study of blood T cell repertoires in COVID-19. The wider study: Italy, Spain and the United States were the sources of the convalescent and acute COVID-19 samples.

As originally analysed: For nucleated cells, counts were estimated from reference gene primer amplification. This table comes from immunoSEQ multiplex PCR, and its TCRdb copy is limited to in-frame clones, with some not included. V, J and clone size derive from that table, while D and trimming were established from the DNA sequence. The data show just over 350,000 clones, approximately 86% seen once. This CDR3 is 14 amino acids long. Trimming cost V 4 bases and J 3 bases, with 11 bases left between them. The germline CDR1 and CDR2 sequences are SGHTA and FQGTGA. This receptor was identified in a woman in her sixties with COVID-19, enrolled during active disease. Sequences were obtained from peripheral blood. The chain recombines TRBV7-3 with TRBJ2-3, with D perhaps TRBD2 (6 bases). Written as DNA, the CDR3 is TGTGCCAGCAGCTCCGGGAGCGGAACAGATACGCAGTATTTT. This codes for CASSSGSGTDTQYF.